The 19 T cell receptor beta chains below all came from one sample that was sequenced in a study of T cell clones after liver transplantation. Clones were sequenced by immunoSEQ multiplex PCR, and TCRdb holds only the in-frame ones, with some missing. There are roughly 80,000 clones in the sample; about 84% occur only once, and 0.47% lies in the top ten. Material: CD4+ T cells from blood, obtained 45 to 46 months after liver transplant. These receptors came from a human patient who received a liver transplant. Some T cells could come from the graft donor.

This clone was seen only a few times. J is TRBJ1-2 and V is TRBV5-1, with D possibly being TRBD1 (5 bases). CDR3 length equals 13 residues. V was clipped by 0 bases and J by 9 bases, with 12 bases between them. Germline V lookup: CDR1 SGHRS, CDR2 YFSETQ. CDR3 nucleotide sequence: TGCGCCAGCAGCTTGGCCCTCGGGGGAAGCTACACCTTC. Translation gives CASSLALGGSYTF.

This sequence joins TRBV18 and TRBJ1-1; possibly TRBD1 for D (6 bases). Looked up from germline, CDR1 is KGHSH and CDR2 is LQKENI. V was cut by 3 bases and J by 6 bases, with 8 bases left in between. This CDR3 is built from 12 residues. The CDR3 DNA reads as TGTGCCAGCTCACCGCGACAGGCTGAAGCTTTCTTT. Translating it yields CASSPRQAEAFF.

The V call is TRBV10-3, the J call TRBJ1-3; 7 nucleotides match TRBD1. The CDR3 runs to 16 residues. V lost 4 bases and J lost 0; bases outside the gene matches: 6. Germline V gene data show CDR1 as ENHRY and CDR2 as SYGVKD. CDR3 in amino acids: CAISATGLGSGNTIYF. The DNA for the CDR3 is TGTGCCATCAGTGCGACAGGGTTGGGCTCTGGAAACACCATATATTTT.

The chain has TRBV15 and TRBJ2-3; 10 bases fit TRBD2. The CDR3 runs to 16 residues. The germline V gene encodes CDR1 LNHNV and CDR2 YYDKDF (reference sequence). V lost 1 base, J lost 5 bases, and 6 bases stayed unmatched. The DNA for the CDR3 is TGTGCCACCAGCAGAGGGCCTAGCGGGGGCGTAGATACGCAGTATTTT. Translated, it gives CATSRGPSGGVDTQYF.

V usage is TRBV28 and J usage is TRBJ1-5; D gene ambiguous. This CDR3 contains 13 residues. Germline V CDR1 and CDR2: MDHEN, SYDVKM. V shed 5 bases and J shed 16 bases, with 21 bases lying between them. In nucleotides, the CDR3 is TGTGCCAGCAGTCCGAGCGAATATAAATGGTTACATTTT. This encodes CASSPSEYKWLHF.

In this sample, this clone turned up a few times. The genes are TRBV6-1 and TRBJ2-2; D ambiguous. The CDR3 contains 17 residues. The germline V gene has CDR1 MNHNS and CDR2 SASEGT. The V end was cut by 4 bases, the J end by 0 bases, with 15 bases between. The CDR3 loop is CASSGFGRTPNTGELFF. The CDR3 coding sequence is TGTGCCAGCAGTGGGTTTGGCCGAACCCCGAACACCGGGGAGCTGTTTTTT.

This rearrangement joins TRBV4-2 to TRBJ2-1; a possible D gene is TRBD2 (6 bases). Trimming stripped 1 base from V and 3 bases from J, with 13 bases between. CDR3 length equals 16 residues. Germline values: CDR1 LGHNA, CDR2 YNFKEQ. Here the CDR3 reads CASSQGGAGFYNEQFF. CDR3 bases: TGTGCCAGCAGCCAAGGGGGAGCGGGCTTCTACAATGAGCAGTTCTTC.

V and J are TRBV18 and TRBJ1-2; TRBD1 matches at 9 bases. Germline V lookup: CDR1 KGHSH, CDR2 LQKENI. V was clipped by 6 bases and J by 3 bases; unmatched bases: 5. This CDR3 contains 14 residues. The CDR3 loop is CASSLDRGDYGYTF. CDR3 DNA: TGTGCCAGCTCCCTGGACAGGGGTGACTATGGCTACACCTTC.

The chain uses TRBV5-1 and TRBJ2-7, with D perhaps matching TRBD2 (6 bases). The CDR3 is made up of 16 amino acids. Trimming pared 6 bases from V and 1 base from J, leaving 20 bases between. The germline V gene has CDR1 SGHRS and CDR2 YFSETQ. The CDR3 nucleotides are TGCGCCAGCAAATACTTACAAGCGGGCGCTTCCTACGAGCAGTACTTC. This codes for CASKYLQAGASYEQYF.

CDR3 sequence reads: CASSLRGSGRPVGNEQFF. CDR3 nucleotides: TGTGCCAGCAGCTTACGCGGTAGCGGGAGGCCCGTAGGTAATGAGCAGTTCTTC. J is TRBJ2-1 and V is TRBV7-6; 10 bases fit TRBD2. The germline V gene encodes CDR1 SGHVS and CDR2 FNYEAQ. Trimming cost V 2 bases and J 7 bases; bases outside gene matches: 14. This CDR3 is 18 amino acids long.

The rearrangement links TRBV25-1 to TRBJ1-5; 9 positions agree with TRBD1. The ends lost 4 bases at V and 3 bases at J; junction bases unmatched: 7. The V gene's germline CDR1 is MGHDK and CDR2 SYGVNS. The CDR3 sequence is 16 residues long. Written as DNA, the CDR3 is TGTGCCAGCAGTGCCCCGGGACAGGGCCACAATCAGCCCCAGCATTTT. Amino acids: CASSAPGQGHNQPQHF.

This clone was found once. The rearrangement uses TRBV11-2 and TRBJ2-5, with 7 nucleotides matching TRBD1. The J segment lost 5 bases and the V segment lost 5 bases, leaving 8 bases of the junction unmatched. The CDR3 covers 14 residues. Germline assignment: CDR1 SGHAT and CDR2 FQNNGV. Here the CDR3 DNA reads TGTGCCAGCAGCATCCAACAGGGGACGGAGACCCAGTACTTC. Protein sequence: CASSIQQGTETQYF.

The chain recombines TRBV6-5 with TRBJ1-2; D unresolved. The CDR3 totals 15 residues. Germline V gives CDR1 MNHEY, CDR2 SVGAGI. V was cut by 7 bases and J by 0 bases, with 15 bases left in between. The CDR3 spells CASTRTAAANYGYTF. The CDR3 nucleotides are TGTGCCAGCACCAGGACGGCCGCGGCTAACTATGGCTACACCTTC.

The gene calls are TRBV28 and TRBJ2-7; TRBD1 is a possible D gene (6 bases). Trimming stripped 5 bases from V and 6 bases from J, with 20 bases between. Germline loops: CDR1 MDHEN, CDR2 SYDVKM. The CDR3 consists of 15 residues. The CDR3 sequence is CASSPLDRLSIEQYF. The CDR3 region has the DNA TGTGCCAGCAGTCCTCTCGACAGGCTGAGCATCGAGCAGTACTTC.

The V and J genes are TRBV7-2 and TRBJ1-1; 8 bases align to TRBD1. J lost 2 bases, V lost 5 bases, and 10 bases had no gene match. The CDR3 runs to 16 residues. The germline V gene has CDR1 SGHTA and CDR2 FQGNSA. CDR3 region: CASSPTTGTGNTEAFF. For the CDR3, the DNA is TGTGCCAGCAGCCCGACGACCGGGACAGGCAACACTGAAGCTTTCTTT.

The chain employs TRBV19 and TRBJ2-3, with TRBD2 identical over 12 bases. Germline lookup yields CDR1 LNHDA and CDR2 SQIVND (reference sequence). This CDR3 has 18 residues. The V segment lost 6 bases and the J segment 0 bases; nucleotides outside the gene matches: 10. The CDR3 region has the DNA TGTGCCAGTAGACCGACTAGCGGGAGAGGTGGTAGCACAGATACGCAGTATTTT. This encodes CASRPTSGRGGSTDTQYF.

Written as DNA, the CDR3 is TGTGCCAGCAGTGCCCAAGCGCCAGACCAAGAGACCCAGTACTTC. Encoded protein: CASSAQAPDQETQYF. The rearrangement links TRBV2 to TRBJ2-5; D call uncertain. Germline V gene lookup returns CDR1 SNHLY and CDR2 FYNNEI. The V and J ends lost 4 bases and 0 bases respectively, with 12 bases between them. This CDR3 has 15 amino acids.

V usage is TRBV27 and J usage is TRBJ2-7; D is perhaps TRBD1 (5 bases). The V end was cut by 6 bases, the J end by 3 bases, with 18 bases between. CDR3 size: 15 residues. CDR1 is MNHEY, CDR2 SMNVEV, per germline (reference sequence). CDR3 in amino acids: CASRSGQGRVYEQYF. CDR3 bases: TGTGCCAGCAGAAGTGGACAAGGTAGAGTCTACGAGCAGTACTTC.

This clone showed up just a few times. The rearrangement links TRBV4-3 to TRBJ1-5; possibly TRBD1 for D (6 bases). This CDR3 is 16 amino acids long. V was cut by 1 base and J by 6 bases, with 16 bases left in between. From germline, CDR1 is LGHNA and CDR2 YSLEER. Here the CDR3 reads CASSQVWGGAAQPQHF. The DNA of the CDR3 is TGCGCCAGCAGCCAAGTCTGGGGGGGCGCAGCTCAGCCCCAGCATTTT.